This TCR beta chain was identified in a study of OX40 agonist ivuxolimab in advanced cancers. Study-level information: Treatment of patients was with ivuxolimab, an agonistic anti-OX40 (CD134) antibody. Patients were around 83% male with ages roughly 23 to 85, mean approximately 58. Participants could have had prior anti-PD-1, anti-PD-L1 or anti-CTLA-4 therapy, and around 40% had some.

Findings and limits, study-wide: There was clonal expansion of CD4+ and CD8+ blood T cells by week 6 at 0.1 to 3.0 mg/kg.

On this clone itself: What it recognizes is unknown.

Some clones are missing from TCRdb's copy, which holds only in-frame ones; the method was immunoSEQ multiplex PCR. The data hold about 93,000 clones, with under 95% observed a single time. Germline assignment: CDR1 SGHRS and CDR2 YFSETQ. CDR3 length: 15 residues. The junction had 7 bases not matched to a gene; V was cut back by 4 bases and J by 3 bases. The specimen was CD4+ or CD8+ T cells sorted from blood, collected in a trial of the OX40 agonist ivuxolimab. The chain links TRBV5-1 to TRBJ2-7; 10 bases match TRBD2. The source of this sequence is an adult with an advanced solid tumor such as melanoma, head and neck, liver or kidney cancer. This chain's CDR3 is CASSILAGANYEQYF. For the CDR3, the DNA is TGCGCCAGCAGCATTCTAGCGGGGGCAAACTACGAGCAGTACTTC.